The next 4 T cell receptor beta chains were all read from a single sample in a study of T cells in Graves' hyperthyroidism and ophthalmopathy. Using RNA transcripts as the source, TCR beta CDR3 regions were amplified. A set of HTBI primers served as the primers for a first-round RT-PCR of the TCR CDR3. TCRdb re-called the multiplex PCR reads through MiXCR, storing one row per CDR3 protein. The sample lists some 300,000 distinct CDR3 sequences; about an eighth were seen once. Sequences were obtained from blood. All receptors come from a woman aged 25 to 39 with Graves' hyperthyroidism that later progressed to Graves' ophthalmopathy.

This clonotype was seen ten or more times. The chain has TRBV20-1 and TRBJ2-1; D unresolved. This CDR3 is built from 16 residues. V lost 2 bases to trimming and J lost 0 bases, with 14 bases between them. Germline loops: CDR1 DFQATT, CDR2 SNEGSKA (reference sequence). The CDR3 region is CSARSETGSSYNEQFF. In DNA form, the CDR3 reads TGCAGTGCTAGATCGGAGACTGGTAGCTCCTACAATGAGCAGTTCTTC.

The sample holds many counts of this clonotype. This sequence joins TRBV19 and TRBJ2-7; 9 nucleotides match TRBD2. Germline V gene lookup returns CDR1 LNHDA and CDR2 SQIVND (reference sequence). V lost 3 bases to trimming and J lost 1 base; unmatched junction nucleotides: 4. There are 15 residues in the CDR3. For the CDR3, the DNA is TGTGCCAGTAGTATCCTCGCGGGAGGGTCCTACGAGCAGTACTTC. Translating gives CASSILAGGSYEQYF.

There are many counts of this clonotype. The chain couples TRBV27 to TRBJ1-3; D uncertain. V was clipped by 9 bases and J by 0 bases, with 15 bases between them. This CDR3 comprises 15 residues. CDR1 and CDR2 from the germline V gene are MNHEY and SMNVEV (reference sequence). The CDR3 sequence is CARLGRRNSGNTIYF. The CDR3 DNA follows: TGTGCCAGACTAGGGCGCAGGAACTCTGGAAACACCATATATTTT.

In this sample, this clonotype turned up many times. The CDR3 sequence is CSAMPRLAGGHEQYF. CDR3 nucleotide sequence: TGCAGTGCTATGCCCAGACTAGCGGGGGGCCACGAGCAGTACTTC. The chain is built from TRBV20-1 and TRBJ2-7; 13 positions match TRBD2. Looked up from germline, CDR1 is DFQATT and CDR2 is SNEGSKA (reference sequence). This CDR3 is built from 15 residues. J was trimmed by 5 bases and V by 4 bases; bases with no gene match: 8.